Below, 3 T cell receptor beta chains from the same sample are listed, as sequenced in a study of CD8+ T cells in alopecia areata. Reverse transcription of extracted RNA yielded cDNA, which provided the sequencing template. Assay: immunoSEQ multiplex PCR; the TCRdb copy retains only in-frame clones and omits some. Of 100,000 to 150,000 clones listed, about 54% are singletons. The treatment: oral pan-JAK inhibitor, 5-10 mg twice daily. Source: CD8+ T cells sorted from blood, taken at week 4, from a patient treated with tofacitinib. Every receptor here comes from a human donor with alopecia areata.

The gene calls are TRBV28 and TRBJ2-7, with D perhaps TRBD2 (6 bases). The CDR3 consists of 12 residues. CDR1 is MDHEN, CDR2 SYDVKM, per germline. V lost 2 bases to trimming and J lost 6 bases, with 8 bases between them. In nucleotides, the CDR3 is TGTGCCAGCAGTTTAGCGGGAACCGAGCAGTACTTC. It translates to CASSLAGTEQYF. Supplemented by reference TRBV28 and TRBJ2-7, the full variable domain reads DVKVTQSSRYLVKRTGEKVFLECVQDMDHENMFWYRQDPGLGLRLIYFSYDVKMKEKGDIPEGYSVSREKKERFSLILESASTNQTSMYLCASSLAGTEQYFGPGTRLTVT.

The rearrangement links TRBV9 to TRBJ2-7; 8 nucleotides align to TRBD2. This CDR3 region has 14 residues. Germline loops: CDR1 SGDLS, CDR2 YYNGEE. V shed 0 bases and J 2 bases; nucleotides not matched to a gene: 1. The CDR3 here is CASSVDGGAYEQYF. The CDR3 bases are TGTGCCAGCAGCGTAGACGGGGGGGCCTACGAGCAGTACTTC. The whole variable domain, filled in from reference TRBV9 and TRBJ2-7, reads DSGVTQTPKHLITATGQRVTLRCSPRSGDLSVYWYQQSLDQGLQFLIQYYNGEERAKGNILERFSAQQFPDLHSELNLSSLELGDSALYFCASSVDGGAYEQYFGPGTRLTVT.

This clone occurred a few times. The genes are TRBV30 and TRBJ1-6, with D unclear. The germline gives CDR1 GTSNPN, CDR2 SVGIG (reference sequence). Trimming stripped 2 bases from V and 4 bases from J, with 15 bases between. The CDR3 extends over 16 amino acids. CDR3 in DNA: TGTGCCTGGAGTTTGGGTCAGGTGGGATATAATTCACCCCTCCACTTT. The encoded protein is CAWSLGQVGYNSPLHF.